This T cell receptor (beta chain) was found in a study of T cells in Graves' hyperthyroidism and ophthalmopathy. On the study more broadly: Peripheral blood draws took place at initial diagnosis, ahead of any treatment.

Ophthalmopathy in the patients scored at least 3 on Clinical Activity Score and at least 4 on NOSPECS grade, lasting under 3 months. The sample holds many counts of this clonotype. Amplification targeted TCR beta CDR3 regions from RNA transcripts. RT-PCR in the first round (using the HTBI primer set) targeted the TCR CDR3. One entry per CDR3 protein, called by TCRdb with MiXCR from the multiplex PCR reads. The data show around 600,000 distinct CDR3 sequences, with around 15% seen just once and about an eighth held by the top ten. This CDR3 comprises 17 residues. V shed 5 bases and J shed 3 bases, with 21 bases lying between them. The germline V gene has CDR1 SGHTA and CDR2 FQGNSA.

What was sequenced was blood. This sequence was found in a woman between 50 and 59 years old with Graves' ophthalmopathy. The genes are TRBV7-2 and TRBJ2-3, with D possibly being TRBD1 (5 bases). The CDR3 sequence: CASSLAPLAGRTDTQYF. The CDR3 bases are TGTGCCAGCAGCCTCGCTCCGTTGGCAGGGCGGACAGATACGCAGTATTTT.